A selection of T cell receptor beta chains follows, all from one sample in a study of blood T cell repertoires in COVID-19. Clones were sequenced by immunoSEQ multiplex PCR, and TCRdb holds only the in-frame ones, with some missing. This table holds fewer than 200,000 clones, about 88% found once. The sample comprised PBMCs or T cells enriched from blood (not recorded which). These TCRs come from a young woman who had recovered from COVID-19. Both conserved end residues are part of each CDR3. The order of the fields is clone size, J gene, D gene, V gene, CDR3 DNA, CDR3 protein. D genes are given only for firm matches. The size of a clone is reported for some rows only, either as once, few or many, or as a class for expanded clones.

>few|TRBJ2-7|NA|TRBV29-1
TGCAGCGTTGTCTCTCCAGCCTACGAGCAGTACTTC
CSVVSPAYEQYF
>NA|TRBJ1-2|NA|TRBV28
TGTGCCAGCAGTTACGGGGCCCAGGGGACCTATGGCTACACCTTC
CASSYGAQGTYGYTF
>NA|TRBJ2-5|NA|TRBV28
TGTGCCAGCAGTCCACCAGCGGGTCAAGAGACCCAGTACTTC
CASSPPAGQETQYF
>NA|TRBJ2-1|TRBD2|TRBV19
TGTGCCAGACAAGCGCCTCTAGCGGGAGTTGGGATCGCCTACAATGAGCAGTTCTTC
CARQAPLAGVGIAYNEQFF
>few|TRBJ2-1|TRBD2|TRBV10-3
TGTGCCACCAGAGGGGGACTAGAGGATGAGCAGTTCTTC
CATRGGLEDEQFF
>once|TRBJ1-1|TRBD1|TRBV20-1
TGCAGTGCTAGTCGACGGGACAGGGACAGAGCTTTCTTT
CSASRRDRDRAFF
>NA|TRBJ2-2|NA|TRBV6-6
TGTGCCAGCAGTTACAGCGAGGGCGGGGAGCTGTTTTTT
CASSYSEGGELFF
>NA|TRBJ1-4|TRBD1|TRBV30
TGTGCCTGGAGTGTACCGGGACAGGGGTCTGAAAAACTGTTTTTT
CAWSVPGQGSEKLFF
>NA|TRBJ1-1|NA|TRBV6-5
TGTGCCAGCATGCACGGTAACACTGAAGCTTTCTTT
CASMHGNTEAFF
>NA|TRBJ2-5|NA|TRBV28
TGTGCCAGCAGTTTACACCTAGCTAGGGAGACCCAGTACTTC
CASSLHLARETQYF
>NA|TRBJ2-3|NA|TRBV7-2
TGTGCCAGCAGCCCCCAGGGGCCGGGGACAGATACGCAGTATTTT
CASSPQGPGTDTQYF
>few|TRBJ1-1|TRBD1|TRBV11-2
TGTGCCAGCAGCACCCAGACAGGGATGAGGAACACTGAAGCTTTCTTT
CASSTQTGMRNTEAFF
>NA|TRBJ2-1|TRBD1|TRBV25-1
TGTGCCAGCAGTGAGGGGACAGGGGTTAAGCCCTACAATGAGCAGTTCTTC
CASSEGTGVKPYNEQFF
>NA|TRBJ1-2|NA|TRBV5-6
TGTGCCAGCAGCTTCGGAGCCGGGGGAGGGAATGGCTACACCTTC
CASSFGAGGGNGYTF
>NA|TRBJ1-5|NA|TRBV28
TGTGCCACAGGTTGGTCATCGAATCAGCCCCAGCATTTT
CATGWSSNQPQHF
>NA|TRBJ1-1|TRBD1|TRBV29-1
TGCAGCGGTCAAAGCTCAGGGGGCACTGAAGCTTTCTTT
CSGQSSGGTEAFF
>NA|TRBJ2-5|NA|TRBV28
TGTGCCAGCAGTTTAGACAGGATAGTACCGGGACGCCAAGAGACCCAGTACTTC
CASSLDRIVPGRQETQYF
>NA|TRBJ2-1|TRBD2|TRBV9
TGTGCCAGCAGCGTAGGACTAGCGGGCATTGAGCAGTTCTTC
CASSVGLAGIEQFF
>NA|TRBJ2-1|NA|TRBV25-1
TGTGCCAGCAGAATATACAATGAGCAGTTCTTC
CASRIYNEQFF
>NA|TRBJ2-7|NA|TRBV11-2
TGTGCCAGCAGCTTATTAAGCTGGGAGACCGGAGAGCAGTACTTC
CASSLLSWETGEQYF
>NA|TRBJ2-7|NA|TRBV7-8
TGTGCCAGCAGCCCTAGACAGGGAGGCGTCGAGCAGTACTTC
CASSPRQGGVEQYF
>NA|TRBJ1-4|NA|TRBV4-1
TGCGCCAGCAGCCAGTACAGGGAATCGGAAAAACTGTTTTTT
CASSQYRESEKLFF
>NA|TRBJ1-3|NA|TRBV28
TGTGCCAGCAGTTCGCCGTCGGGTCGTGGAAACACCATATATTTT
CASSSPSGRGNTIYF
>NA|TRBJ2-7|TRBD1|TRBV30
TGTGCCTCTAGGGACAGACAGCGGACCTACGAGCAGTACTTC
CASRDRQRTYEQYF
>NA|TRBJ2-5|TRBD2|TRBV4-1
TGCGCCAGCAGCCCCATAGCGGGAGAGGAGACCCAGTACTTC
CASSPIAGEETQYF